These 14 T cell receptor beta chains came from one sample sequenced in a study of OX40 agonist ivuxolimab in advanced cancers. Sequenced by immunoSEQ multiplex PCR; TCRdb stores in-frame clones only, minus some. The profile shows over 50,000 clones, roughly 90% of them singletons. Sequenced here: CD4+ or CD8+ T cells sorted from blood, sampled in a trial of the OX40 agonist ivuxolimab. These receptors all stem from an adult with an advanced solid tumor such as melanoma, head and neck, liver or kidney cancer.

This clone is a singleton in its sample. This chain links TRBV7-3 with TRBJ1-6, with D perhaps TRBD1 (6 bases). The CDR3 spans 15 residues. V lost 2 bases and J 10 bases, leaving 15 bases between the germline ends. The germline CDR1 and CDR2 sequences are SGHTA and FQGTGA. The CDR3 reads CASSLGGDRSSPLHF. The CDR3 coding sequence is TGTGCCAGCAGCTTAGGGGGTGACAGGAGCTCACCCCTCCACTTT.

This chain links TRBV7-8 with TRBJ2-3; D gene uncertain. The CDR3 spans 15 residues. CDR1 and CDR2 (germline): SGHVS, FQNEAQ. V gave up 4 bases and J gave up 0 bases, with 11 bases separating them. This CDR3 is CASSSTGSSTDTQYF. CDR3 sequence (DNA): TGTGCCAGCAGCTCGACCGGCTCTAGCACAGATACGCAGTATTTT.

The chain recombines TRBV7-6 with TRBJ2-3; TRBD1 aligns across 8 bases. From germline, CDR1 is SGHVS and CDR2 FNYEAQ. This CDR3 contains 15 residues. The V segment lost 6 bases and the J segment 2 bases; nucleotides outside the gene matches: 7. CDR3 nucleotide sequence: TGTGCCAGCAGTTCCGGGACAGGCCCCACAGATACGCAGTATTTT. This encodes CASSSGTGPTDTQYF.

Only one count was recorded for this clone. At one boundary the junction diverges from the germline segment, which might be a read error. This rearrangement joins TRBV28 to TRBJ2-7; D is possibly TRBD1 or TRBD2 (7 bases each). This CDR3 is built from 15 residues. The germline gives CDR1 MDHEN, CDR2 SYDVKM. The CDR3 DNA follows: TGTGCCAGCAAGGTTTCAGGGGGGGAGGCCTACGGGCAGTACTTC. It codes for CASKVSGGEAYGQYF.

Written as DNA, the CDR3 is TGTGCCAGCAGCTTAAGTCAGAACACCGGGGAGCTGTTTTTT. Translated: CASSLSQNTGELFF. The chain recombines TRBV7-2 with TRBJ2-2; D remains unclear. Trimming removed 2 bases from V and 1 base from J, with 5 bases in between. The length of the CDR3 is 14 residues. Germline CDR1 and CDR2: SGHTA and FQGNSA.

The gene calls are TRBV28 and TRBJ1-3; tentatively, D is TRBD1 (6 bases). Trimming removed 6 bases from V and 0 bases from J, with 15 bases in between. The CDR3 runs 16 residues. Germline values: CDR1 MDHEN, CDR2 SYDVKM. The CDR3 region has the DNA TGTGCCAGCAGCTTCCGCGGACAGACCTCTGGAAACACCATATATTTT. It codes for CASSFRGQTSGNTIYF.

The chain links TRBV6-5 to TRBJ2-7; TRBD1 matches at 9 bases. The CDR3 is 16 amino acids. CDR1 and CDR2 from the germline V gene are MNHEY and SVGAGI. V lost 4 bases, J lost 7 bases, and 14 bases stayed unmatched. The CDR3 protein is CASSLRSGTGFGEQYF. CDR3 coding DNA: TGTGCCAGCAGTTTGAGATCCGGGACAGGGTTTGGAGAGCAGTACTTC.

The V gene is TRBV7-2, the J gene TRBJ1-5; D call uncertain. Germline assignment: CDR1 SGHTA and CDR2 FQGNSA. V lost 4 bases and J 7 bases, leaving 14 bases between the germline ends. This CDR3 contains 14 residues. This CDR3 reads CASSSDGPGQPQHF. The DNA for the CDR3 is TGTGCCAGCAGCTCGGACGGACCCGGGCAGCCCCAGCATTTT.

This clone was detected once. The chain combines TRBV12-5 with TRBJ2-5; 8 positions agree with TRBD1. The CDR3 has 14 residues. The germline V gene has CDR1 LGHNT and CDR2 FRNRAP. The J segment lost 4 bases and the V segment lost 5 bases, leaving 6 bases of the junction unmatched. As DNA, the CDR3 is TGTGCTAGTGGTCCCGGACAGGGAGGAGAGACCCAGTACTTC. It codes for CASGPGQGGETQYF.

The chain joins TRBV18 to TRBJ1-4, with TRBD1 matching over 11 bases. J was trimmed by 2 bases and V by 3 bases; bases with no gene match: 8. The CDR3 is made up of 18 amino acids. Germline V gene lookup returns CDR1 KGHSH and CDR2 LQKENI. The CDR3 sequence is CASSPVDRGRTTNEKLFF. The DNA of the CDR3 is TGTGCCAGCTCACCCGTGGACAGGGGGCGTACTACTAATGAAAAACTGTTTTTT.

The chain couples TRBV7-1 to TRBJ2-6, with D maybe TRBD1 (5 bases). TRBV7-1 is an open reading frame, and its role is uncertain. Trimming removed 4 bases at V and 5 bases at J, with 21 bases between. The CDR3 has 18 amino acids. DNA of the CDR3: TGTGCCAGCAGCTGCAAGAAACGAGGACAAAGTCGGGCCAACGTCCTGACTTTC. Protein sequence: CASSCKKRGQSRANVLTF.

The V call is TRBV6-1, the J call TRBJ2-3; D perhaps matches TRBD1 (5 bases). V lost 3 bases and J lost 1, with 14 bases in between. Germline CDR1 reads MNHNS; CDR2 reads SASEGT. The CDR3 is made up of 16 amino acids. The CDR3 DNA reads as TGTGCCAGCAGTGACCCCCGCGGACATGGCACAGATACGCAGTATTTT. This translates into CASSDPRGHGTDTQYF.

This rearrangement joins TRBV5-8 to TRBJ1-4; a possible D gene is TRBD1 (5 bases). Germline V gene data show CDR1 as SGHTS and CDR2 as YDEGEE. V lost 4 bases and J lost 8, with 21 bases in between. This CDR3 is built from 16 residues. CDR3: CASSLGTAAEVEKLFF. The CDR3 coding sequence is TGTGCCAGCAGCCTAGGGACCGCGGCGGAAGTCGAAAAACTGTTTTTT.

The V gene is TRBV5-1, the J gene TRBJ1-2, with 8 nucleotides matching TRBD1. Germline trimming cut 2 bases from V and 7 bases from J; bases unmatched to any gene: 10. Germline loops: CDR1 SGHRS, CDR2 YFSETQ. The CDR3 contains 15 residues. Here the CDR3 DNA reads TGCGCCAGCAGCTTCGGTGGTGGACAGGGAGTTGGCTACACCTTC. Residues: CASSFGGGQGVGYTF.